The entry below describes one TCR beta chain. J was trimmed by 7 bases and V by 2 bases; bases with no gene match: 11. Germline loops: CDR1 MGHRA, CDR2 YSYEKL. CDR3 length equals 16 residues. This sample was included in a study of beta chain features in type 1 diabetes. The study reverse transcribed the entire isolated RNA, so it sequenced expressed TCRB transcripts. Assay: immunoSEQ multiplex PCR; the TCRdb copy retains only in-frame clones and omits some. The sample shows 120,000 to 150,000 clones, about 10% of them seen only once. This sequence joins TRBV4-1 and TRBJ1-2, with 9 bases matching TRBD1. Specimen: naive CD4+ T cells from blood. The source is a young man in good health. CDR3 residues: CASSQQPGQGRAGYTF. The CDR3 DNA is TGCGCCAGCAGCCAACAGCCCGGACAGGGGAGGGCTGGCTACACCTTC.